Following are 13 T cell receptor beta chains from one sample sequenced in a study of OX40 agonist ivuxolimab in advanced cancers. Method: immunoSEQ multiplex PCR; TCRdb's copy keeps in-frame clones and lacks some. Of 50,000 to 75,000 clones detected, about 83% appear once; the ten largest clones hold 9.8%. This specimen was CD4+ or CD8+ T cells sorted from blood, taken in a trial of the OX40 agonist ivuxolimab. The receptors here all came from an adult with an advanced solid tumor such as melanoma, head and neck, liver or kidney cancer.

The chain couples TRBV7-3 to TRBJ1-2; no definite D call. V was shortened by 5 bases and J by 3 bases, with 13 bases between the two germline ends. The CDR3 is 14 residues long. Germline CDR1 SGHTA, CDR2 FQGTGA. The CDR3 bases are TGTGCCAGCAGCCCGCGGCCGGGTGACTATGGCTACACCTTC. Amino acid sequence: CASSPRPGDYGYTF.

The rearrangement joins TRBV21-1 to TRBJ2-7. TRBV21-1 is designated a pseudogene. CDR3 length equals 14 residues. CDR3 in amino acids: CARGWSAFFYEQYF. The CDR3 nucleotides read TGTGCCAGGGGGTGGAGCGCGTTCTTCTACGAGCAGTACTTC.

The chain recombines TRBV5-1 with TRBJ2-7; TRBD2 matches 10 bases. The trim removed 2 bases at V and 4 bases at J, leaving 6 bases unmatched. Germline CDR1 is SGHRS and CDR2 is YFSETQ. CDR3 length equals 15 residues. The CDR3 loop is CASSFTGLASYEQYF. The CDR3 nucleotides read TGCGCCAGCAGCTTCACGGGACTAGCGAGTTACGAGCAGTACTTC.

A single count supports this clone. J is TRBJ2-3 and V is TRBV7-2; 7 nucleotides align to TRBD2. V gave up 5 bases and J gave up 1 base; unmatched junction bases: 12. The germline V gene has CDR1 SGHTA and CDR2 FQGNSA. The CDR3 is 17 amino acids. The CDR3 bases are TGTGCCAGCAGCGTACAGTTAGCGGGCCCAGGCACAGATACGCAGTATTTT. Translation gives CASSVQLAGPGTDTQYF.

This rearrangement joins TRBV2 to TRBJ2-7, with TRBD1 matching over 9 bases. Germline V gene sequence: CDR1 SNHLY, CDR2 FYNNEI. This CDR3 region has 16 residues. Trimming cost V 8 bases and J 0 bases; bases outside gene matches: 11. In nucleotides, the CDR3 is TGTGCCAGCTGGGATCCAGGGACAGGGAGCTCCTACGAGCAGTACTTC. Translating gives CASWDPGTGSSYEQYF.

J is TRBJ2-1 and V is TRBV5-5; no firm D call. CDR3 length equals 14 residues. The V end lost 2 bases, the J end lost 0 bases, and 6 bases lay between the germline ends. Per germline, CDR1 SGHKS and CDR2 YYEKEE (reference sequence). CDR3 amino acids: CASSFSSSYNEQFF. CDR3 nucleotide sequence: TGTGCCAGCAGCTTCTCGAGCTCCTACAATGAGCAGTTCTTC.

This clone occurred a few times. CDR3 sequence: CASSPDSYGYTF. The CDR3 coding sequence is TGTGCCAGCTCACCCGACAGTTATGGCTACACCTTC. The gene calls are TRBV18 and TRBJ1-2; possibly TRBD1 for D (5 bases). Trimming left V 3 bases short and J 5 bases short, with 7 bases between. This CDR3 contains 12 residues. The germline gives CDR1 KGHSH, CDR2 LQKENI.

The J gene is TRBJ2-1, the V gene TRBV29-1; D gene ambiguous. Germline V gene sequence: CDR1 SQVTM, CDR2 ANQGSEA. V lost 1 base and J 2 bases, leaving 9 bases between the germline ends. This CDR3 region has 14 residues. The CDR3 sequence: CSVEGRNPYNEQFF. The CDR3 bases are TGCAGCGTTGAAGGGCGGAACCCCTACAATGAGCAGTTCTTC.

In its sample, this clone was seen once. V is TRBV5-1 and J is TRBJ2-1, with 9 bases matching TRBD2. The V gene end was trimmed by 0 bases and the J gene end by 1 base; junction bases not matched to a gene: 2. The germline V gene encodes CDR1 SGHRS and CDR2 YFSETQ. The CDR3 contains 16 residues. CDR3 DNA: TGCGCCAGCAGCTTGGTCCTAGCGGGGTCCTACAATGAGCAGTTCTTC. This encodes CASSLVLAGSYNEQFF.

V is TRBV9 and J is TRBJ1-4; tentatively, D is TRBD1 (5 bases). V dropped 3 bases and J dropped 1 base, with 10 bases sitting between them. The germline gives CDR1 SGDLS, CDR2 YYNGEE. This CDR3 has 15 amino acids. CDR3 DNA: TGTGCCAGCAGCGCATCCGGGGGAACTAATGAAAAACTGTTTTTT. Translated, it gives CASSASGGTNEKLFF.

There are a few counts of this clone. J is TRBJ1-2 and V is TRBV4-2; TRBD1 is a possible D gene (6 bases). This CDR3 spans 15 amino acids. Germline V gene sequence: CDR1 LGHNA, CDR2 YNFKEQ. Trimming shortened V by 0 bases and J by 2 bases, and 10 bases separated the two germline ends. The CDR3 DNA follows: TGTGCCAGCAGCCAAGAAATGACAGGCAACTATGGCTACACCTTC. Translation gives CASSQEMTGNYGYTF.

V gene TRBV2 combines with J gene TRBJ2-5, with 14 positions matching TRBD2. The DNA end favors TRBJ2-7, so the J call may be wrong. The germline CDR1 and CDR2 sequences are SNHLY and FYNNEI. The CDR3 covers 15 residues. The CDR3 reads CASSIGLAGGNEQYF. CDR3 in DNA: TGTGCCAGCAGTATAGGACTAGCGGGAGGCAACGAGCAGTACTTC.

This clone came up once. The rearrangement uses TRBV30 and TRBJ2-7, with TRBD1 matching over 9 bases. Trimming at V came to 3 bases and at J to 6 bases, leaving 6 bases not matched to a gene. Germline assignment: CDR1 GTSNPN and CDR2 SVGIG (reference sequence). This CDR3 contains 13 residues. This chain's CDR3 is CAWSGTGTFEQYF. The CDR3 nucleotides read TGTGCCTGGAGCGGGACAGGGACTTTCGAGCAGTACTTC.